The 28 T cell receptor beta chains in this list originate from one sample, sequenced in a study of graft-versus-host responses after intestinal transplantation. Clones were read by immunoSEQ multiplex PCR, and TCRdb kept only the in-frame ones, dropping some. Of around 90,000 clones listed, over 85% are singletons. No antigens are known for them. The sequences come from unstimulated CD4+ T cells sorted from spleen or lymph node cells, collected before intestinal transplant. Receptors originate from a human donor who received an intestinal transplant.

The genes are TRBV6-6 and TRBJ2-5; possibly TRBD1 for D (6 bases). The V and J ends lost 0 bases and 3 bases respectively, with 14 bases between them. The V gene's germline CDR1 is MNHNY and CDR2 SVGAGI (reference sequence). This CDR3 has 16 residues. The CDR3 reads CASSYSTRQGKETQYF. CDR3 coding DNA: TGTGCCAGCAGTTACTCAACCAGGCAGGGGAAAGAGACCCAGTACTTC.

This chain uses TRBV14 with TRBJ2-1; 11 bases agree with TRBD2. The CDR3 sequence is 16 residues long. From germline, CDR1 is SGHDN and CDR2 FVKESK. V shed 4 bases and J 5 bases; nucleotides not matched to a gene: 7. CDR3 bases: TGTGCCAGCAGCCCAGGGACTAGCGGCTTCAACAATGAGCAGTTCTTC. It codes for CASSPGTSGFNNEQFF.

The genes are TRBV5-6 and TRBJ1-4; D is possibly TRBD1 (5 bases). This CDR3 spans 14 amino acids. V lost 1 base and J lost 4, with 8 bases in between. Germline assignment: CDR1 SGHDT and CDR2 YYEEEE. The CDR3: CASSLKGVNEKLFF. The CDR3 DNA sequence: TGTGCCAGCAGCTTGAAAGGGGTTAATGAAAAACTGTTTTTT.

The chain combines TRBV9 with TRBJ2-7; D is unresolved. The V end lost 2 bases, the J end lost 2 bases, and 11 bases lay between the germline ends. This CDR3 contains 14 residues. Germline-derived CDR1 and CDR2 are SGDLS and YYNGEE. Written as DNA, the CDR3 is TGTGCCAGCAGCGTCGATTCCCGGGCCTACGAGCAGTACTTC. This gives the protein CASSVDSRAYEQYF.

The chain joins TRBV4-2 to TRBJ2-5; D is possibly TRBD2 (6 bases). The J call may be mistaken, given a closer DNA end match to TRBJ2-7. CDR1 LGHNA and CDR2 YNFKEQ come from the germline V gene. The CDR3 runs 16 residues. CDR3 DNA: TGTGCCAGCAGCCAAGCTCACCTCGGAGGGAGCTACGAGCAGTACTTC. As protein: CASSQAHLGGSYEQYF.

V is TRBV15 and J is TRBJ2-3; D is perhaps TRBD1 or TRBD2 (5 bases each). V was clipped by 9 bases and J by 0 bases, with 16 bases between them. CDR1 is LNHNV, CDR2 YYDKDF, per germline (reference sequence). The CDR3 contains 15 residues. The chain's CDR3 is CATGSGTYSTDTQYF. CDR3 in DNA: TGTGCCACGGGGTCGGGGACCTATAGCACAGATACGCAGTATTTT.

This chain joins TRBV19 and TRBJ2-1, with TRBD1 matching over 11 bases. CDR3 length equals 20 residues. Trimming cost V 6 bases and J 4 bases; bases outside gene matches: 20. Germline CDR1 is LNHDA and CDR2 is SQIVND (reference sequence). The CDR3, as DNA: TGTGCCAGTAGCAAAGGGGACAGGGGGTTACGCGGTTCCCGTTACAATGAGCAGTTCTTC. Translated: CASSKGDRGLRGSRYNEQFF.

The chain uses TRBV27 and TRBJ1-2; tentatively, D is TRBD1 (6 bases). V lost 1 base and J 3 bases, leaving 27 bases between the germline ends. Germline CDR1 reads MNHEY; CDR2 reads SMNVEV (reference sequence). This CDR3 has 20 residues. The CDR3 protein is CASSLYSVGGGYSQDYGYTF. The CDR3 DNA reads as TGTGCCAGCAGTTTATACTCCGTGGGGGGGGGCTACTCCCAAGACTATGGCTACACCTTC.

V gene TRBV18 combines with J gene TRBJ1-3; 7 positions match TRBD1. This CDR3 has 15 amino acids. The germline V gene has CDR1 KGHSH and CDR2 LQKENI. Germline trimming cut 3 bases from V and 0 bases from J; bases unmatched to any gene: 2. Here the CDR3 DNA reads TGTGCCAGCTCACCTGACAGGGACTCTGGAAACACCATATATTTT. This gives the protein CASSPDRDSGNTIYF.

The chain is built from TRBV2 and TRBJ2-7, with D unclear. CDR1 SNHLY and CDR2 FYNNEI come from the germline V gene. The V end lost 10 bases, the J end lost 3 bases, and 13 bases lay between the germline ends. This CDR3 region has 12 residues. The CDR3 is CATTPNGYEQYF. The CDR3 bases are TGTGCCACCACACCGAATGGCTACGAGCAGTACTTC. The full variable domain, its missing parts supplied by reference TRBV2 and TRBJ2-7, is EPEVTQTPSHQVTQMGQEVILRCVPISNHLYFYWYRQILGQKVEFLVSFYNNEISEKSEIFDDQFSVERPDGSNFTLKIRSTKLEDSAMYFCATTPNGYEQYFGPGTRLTVT.

The genes are TRBV19 and TRBJ2-7; TRBD1 matches at 9 bases. The ends lost 4 bases at V and 3 bases at J; junction bases unmatched: 4. CDR1 and CDR2 (germline): LNHDA, SQIVND (reference sequence). This CDR3 region has 14 residues. The CDR3: CASSKGQGRYEQYF. The CDR3 nucleotides are TGTGCCAGTAGTAAGGGACAGGGCCGCTACGAGCAGTACTTC.

The genes are TRBV5-1 and TRBJ1-2; 8 bases match TRBD1. CDR3 length: 13 amino acids. Per the germline V gene, CDR1 is SGHRS and CDR2 is YFSETQ. The trim removed 2 bases at V and 3 bases at J, leaving 0 bases unmatched. CDR3 coding DNA: TGCGCCAGCAGCTTACAGGGGGACTATGGCTACACCTTC. Translating gives CASSLQGDYGYTF.

V and J are TRBV5-1 and TRBJ1-1; a possible D gene is TRBD1 (6 bases). V lost 7 bases to trimming and J lost 1 base, with 14 bases between them. Germline assignment: CDR1 SGHRS and CDR2 YFSETQ. The CDR3 length is 14 residues. The CDR3 DNA is TGCGCCAGCCAGGGGATAGTAGGGAACACTGAAGCTTTCTTT. It codes for CASQGIVGNTEAFF.

The chain has TRBV6-6 and TRBJ2-7; tentative D call: TRBD1 (5 bases). Deletions cut 6 bases from V and 6 bases from J, with 21 bases between. Germline V gives CDR1 MNHNY, CDR2 SVGAGI (reference sequence). CDR3 length: 15 amino acids. The CDR3 sequence: CASRQTAHVVGEQYF. The CDR3 DNA reads TGTGCCAGCAGACAGACAGCCCACGTCGTGGGCGAGCAGTACTTC.

The V gene is TRBV11-2, the J gene TRBJ2-1; no reliable D call. V gave up 5 bases and J gave up 0 bases, with 14 bases separating them. Germline V lookup: CDR1 SGHAT, CDR2 FQNNGV. The CDR3 extends over 16 amino acids. The chain's CDR3 is CASSPLRASSYNEQFF. The CDR3 nucleotides are TGTGCCAGCAGCCCCTTAAGGGCTAGCTCCTACAATGAGCAGTTCTTC.

The rearrangement links TRBV6-6 to TRBJ1-2, with D unresolved. This CDR3 is built from 13 residues. Germline CDR1 and CDR2: MNHNY and SVGAGI (reference sequence). V lost 0 bases and J 0 bases, leaving 2 bases between the germline ends. CDR3 DNA sequence: TGTGCCAGCAGTTACTCTCCTAACTATGGCTACACCTTC. Translated: CASSYSPNYGYTF.

This sequence joins TRBV19 and TRBJ1-2, with TRBD1 as a possible D gene (6 bases). The CDR3 extends over 12 amino acids. V lost 7 bases to trimming and J lost 3 bases, with 9 bases between them. The V gene's germline CDR1 is LNHDA and CDR2 SQIVND (reference sequence). CDR3 bases: TGTGCCAGTAAGGACAGCTACTATGGCTACACCTTC. Its protein is CASKDSYYGYTF.

The chain carries TRBV6-5 and TRBJ1-2, with unresolved D. Deletions cut 4 bases from V and 8 bases from J, with 17 bases between. The CDR3 contains 14 residues. The V gene's germline CDR1 is MNHEY and CDR2 SVGAGI. CDR3 sequence (DNA): TGTGCCAGCAGTTTCTGGGTGGGGATCCGGGGCTACACCTTC. Amino acid sequence: CASSFWVGIRGYTF.

With respect to this clone: At one end the junction does not follow the germline gene, possibly because of a read error. The chain combines TRBV5-1 with TRBJ1-5, with 8 bases fitting TRBD1. The CDR3 totals 15 residues. Germline V gene sequence: CDR1 SGHRS, CDR2 YFSETQ. CDR3 DNA sequence: TGCGCCGGCAGCTTCGGGACAGGTAGCAATCAGCCCCAGCATTTT. Amino acid sequence: CAGSFGTGSNQPQHF.

This chain joins TRBV5-1 and TRBJ2-1; D unclear. Trimming took 5 bases from V and 6 from J, leaving 24 bases between them. There are 17 residues in the CDR3. CDR1 is SGHRS, CDR2 YFSETQ, per germline. CDR3 amino acids: CASRPVPVAAPINEQFF. The CDR3 coding sequence is TGCGCCAGCAGGCCGGTACCGGTAGCCGCCCCTATCAATGAGCAGTTCTTC.

This rearrangement joins TRBV29-1 to TRBJ2-1; D is possibly TRBD1 (5 bases). The CDR3 spans 14 residues. Germline V lookup: CDR1 SQVTM, CDR2 ANQGSEA. Trimming pared 1 base from V and 3 bases from J, leaving 10 bases between. The CDR3 is CSVEGQGYYNEQFF. The CDR3 nucleotides read TGCAGCGTTGAAGGGCAGGGCTACTACAATGAGCAGTTCTTC.

This chain uses TRBV28 with TRBJ2-7, with 9 bases matching TRBD1. The CDR3 sequence is 14 residues long. Trimming removed 6 bases from V and 3 bases from J; junction bases left unmatched: 6. Per the germline V gene, CDR1 is MDHEN and CDR2 is SYDVKM. The CDR3 DNA is TGTGCCAGCAGAATTCCGGGACAGGGCTACGAGCAGTACTTC. It specifies CASRIPGQGYEQYF.

This clone was seen just once. V and J are TRBV5-1 and TRBJ2-7; D may be TRBD1 or TRBD2 (5 bases each). The V gene's germline CDR1 is SGHRS and CDR2 YFSETQ. The CDR3 sequence is 18 residues long. V was cut by 0 bases and J by 2 bases, with 21 bases left in between. In DNA, the CDR3 is TGCGCCAGCAGCTTGGGAGGGGCGGCGGCCACATTCACCTACGAGCAGTACTTC. Translation: CASSLGGAAATFTYEQYF.

CDR3 in amino acids: CASSLTVYNQPQHF. The CDR3 nucleotides are TGTGCCAGCAGCCTCACAGTGTACAATCAGCCCCAGCATTTT. This sequence joins TRBV7-9 and TRBJ1-5; no clear D. Germline lookup yields CDR1 SEHNR and CDR2 FQNEAQ (reference sequence). The V end lost 5 bases, the J end lost 3 bases, and 11 bases lay between the germline ends. The CDR3 spans 14 residues.

The rearrangement joins TRBV6-6 to TRBJ1-2; 7 nucleotides agree with TRBD1. Germline CDR1 MNHNY, CDR2 SVGAGI (reference sequence). V was pared by 6 bases and J by 4 bases, with 11 bases of the junction left unmatched. The CDR3 runs to 15 residues. Here the CDR3 reads CASRMDRRSSYGYTF. In nucleotides, the CDR3 is TGTGCCAGCAGAATGGACAGGAGGAGTTCCTATGGCTACACCTTC.

This clone was seen once. The chain has TRBV6-5 and TRBJ2-4; D unresolved. V was pared by 8 bases and J by 0 bases, with 14 bases between. This CDR3 has 15 amino acids. Germline loops: CDR1 MNHEY, CDR2 SVGAGI. CDR3 protein: CASAVVALAKNIQYF. In DNA, the CDR3 is TGTGCCAGCGCGGTTGTTGCTCTAGCCAAAAACATTCAGTACTTC.

V is TRBV14 and J is TRBJ2-1; D gene uncertain. The CDR3 sequence is 9 residues long. With 10 bases removed from V and 11 bases from J, the gap between germline ends came to 9 bases. The germline V gene encodes CDR1 SGHDN and CDR2 FVKESK. The CDR3 protein is CATLSKQFF. CDR3 coding DNA: TGTGCCACCCTAAGTAAGCAGTTCTTC.

This rearrangement joins TRBV14 to TRBJ1-1; no definite D call. The CDR3 length is 14 residues. Trimming removed 5 bases from V and 4 bases from J, with 14 bases in between. Germline CDR1 and CDR2: SGHDN and FVKESK. The CDR3 spells CASSAGVFGTEAFF. The CDR3 nucleotides read TGTGCCAGCAGCGCCGGGGTTTTTGGCACTGAAGCTTTCTTT.